This TCR beta chain was recovered during a study of T cell responses to AZD1222 COVID-19 vaccine (dated by TCRdb to the early 2020s). Study-wide context: A total of approximately 240 trial participants underwent TCR sequencing, of whom roughly 210 received two doses of AZD1222 and about 26 received two doses of the MenACWY control vaccine. Trial participants were enrolled by age into subgroups of 18-55, 56-69 and 70-plus years, and about 150, 27 and 61 TCR-sequenced participants, respectively, were included in these subgroups.

This clone came up once. There is no known antigen for this receptor. Base-call qualities are not available, and no considerably larger clone is one nucleotide away. According to the study, the label for this sample's time point signals: about 28 days (+/-7) after the second vaccine dose. AZD1222 recipients whose second dose came at about 4 weeks and those whose second dose came at about 12 weeks were combined into one group, since spike-specific TCR depth and breadth did not differ between the two schedules. Samples from vaccinated people were obtained from the UK trials COV001 and COV002, which included a single-blind randomized controlled phase 2/3 trial of AZD1222 (ChAdOx1 nCoV-19) in healthy adults. Trial participant PBMC samples were collected at day 0 and day 28 after the second dose for TCRbeta chain sequencing. The CDR3 contains 15 residues, cysteine and phenylalanine counted. Only the CDR3 portion is preserved as DNA: 45 bases, with reading frame beginning at the first base. Sequences KGHSH (CDR1) and LQKENI (CDR2) are obtained from the germline V gene. Between the V and J ends, shortened by 3 bases and 11 bases respectively, the junction contains 22 bases.

Broader findings and caveats from the paper: Because no day 14 peak-response samples were available, repertoires were characterized only after the peak T cell response. Conclusions about previously exposed vaccinees are limited because only five to seven AZD1222 recipients were SARS-CoV-2 seropositive at baseline. The 56-69-year group was small, and its depth increase did not reach significance, likely because of low power. The vaccine-associated CD4 TCRs covered the entire spike protein, and the dominant responses fell in regions 160-218 and 743-854. Spike-specific TCR breadth and depth rose significantly after two AZD1222 doses compared with day 0 and with MenACWY recipients. Reportedly, almost half of the unique spike-specific TCRs recognized epitopes lying outside the regions that are mutated in the B.1.351 and B.1.1.7 variants. Participants were mostly white British and included more females than males, and it was suggested by the authors that clonal diversity may have been underestimated.

The CDR3 regions of human TCRbeta chains were analyzed by immunosequencing. The source study handled its data this way. Repertoire TCRs were checked for matches against a reference library of SARS-CoV-2-specific TCRs that had been generated using the MIRA antigen-specificity platform. Breadth was defined as the fraction of unique TCRs that were SARS-CoV-2-associated. Depth was defined as the fraction of total T cells that were SARS-CoV-2-associated. Using the MIRA data, each spike-specific TCR was assigned both to the spike region to which the TCR was reactive and to a CD4 or CD8 class. Log10-transformed breadth and depth values were compared by one-way ANOVA with Sidak's multiple comparisons tests. TCRdb re-hosts the immuneACCESS table, in-frame sequences only. Its copies lack some clones; in the studies checked, an unresolved V gene accounts for under half of them, and the cause for the rest is not known. D and trimming were read from the DNA, whereas the V and J calls and clone size are those reported in that table. Present in this sample are about 69,000 clones, over 65% of which were seen just once. In total, the top ten clones hold 20% to 25% of the sample.

The sequence came from an adult who received the AZD1222 COVID-19 vaccine. Here the chain combines TRBV18 and TRBJ1-1; the D gene is possibly TRBD1, with 5 bases matching. The sample in question was peripheral blood, obtained 28 days after the second AZD1222 dose. Here the CDR3 is given as CASSPDIGTLIKAFF. The DNA sequence is given as TGTGCCAGCTCACCGGACATCGGGACTTTAATTAAGGCTTTCTTT.